This TCR beta chain was identified in a study of immune evolution from preneoplasia to lung adenocarcinoma. As for the study in general: HLA loss of heterozygosity: roughly 7.5% AIS, more than 14% MIA, over 25% ADC, none AAH.

Using immunoSEQ multiplex PCR, the repertoire was profiled, and TCRdb retains in-frame clones only, with some absent. Of about 6,300 clones in the sample, over 65% are singletons; the top ten hold 7.5% to 9.5%. H&E slides confirmed each diagnosis, reviewed by two pathologists independently. General study points: Later-stage lesions seemingly showed higher T cell density and diversity than normal lung.

Notes on this clone: What it binds is unknown.

Trimming removed 8 bases from V and 6 bases from J; junction bases left unmatched: 16. Germline CDR1 and CDR2: MNHEY and SMNVEV (reference sequence). This CDR3 has 16 amino acids. The chain is built from TRBV27 and TRBJ2-3; TRBD2 matches at 8 bases. What was sequenced was FFPE minimally invasive lung adenocarcinoma tissue. This receptor was identified in a person between 60 and 80 years old with lung adenocarcinoma. CDR3 sequence (DNA): TGTGCCAGCGGGGCGGGGGGCGATGGGGAGGGGGATACGCAGTATTTT. Encoded protein: CASGAGGDGEGDTQYF.